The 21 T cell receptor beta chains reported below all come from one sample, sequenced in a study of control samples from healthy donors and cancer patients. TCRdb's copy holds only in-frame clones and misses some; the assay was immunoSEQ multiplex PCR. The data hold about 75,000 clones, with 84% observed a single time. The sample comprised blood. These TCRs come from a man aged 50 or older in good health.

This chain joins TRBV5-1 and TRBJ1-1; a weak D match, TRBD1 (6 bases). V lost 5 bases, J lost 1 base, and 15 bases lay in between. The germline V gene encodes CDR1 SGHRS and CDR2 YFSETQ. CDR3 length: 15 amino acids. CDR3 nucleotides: TGCGCCAGCAGAGAGTTATCGGGGGCGAACACTGAAGCTTTCTTT. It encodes CASRELSGANTEAFF.

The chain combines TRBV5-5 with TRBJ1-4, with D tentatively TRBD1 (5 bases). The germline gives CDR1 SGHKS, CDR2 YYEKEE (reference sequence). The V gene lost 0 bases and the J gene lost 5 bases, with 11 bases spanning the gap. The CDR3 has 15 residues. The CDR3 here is CASSLVWGRNEKLFF. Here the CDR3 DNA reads TGTGCCAGCAGCTTGGTATGGGGGAGAAATGAAAAACTGTTTTTT.

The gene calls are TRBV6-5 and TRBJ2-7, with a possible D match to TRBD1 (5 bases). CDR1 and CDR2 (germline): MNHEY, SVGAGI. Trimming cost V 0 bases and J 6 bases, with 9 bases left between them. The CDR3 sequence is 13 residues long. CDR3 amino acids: CASSYSHRREQYF. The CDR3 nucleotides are TGTGCCAGCAGTTACTCGCACAGGCGCGAGCAGTACTTC.

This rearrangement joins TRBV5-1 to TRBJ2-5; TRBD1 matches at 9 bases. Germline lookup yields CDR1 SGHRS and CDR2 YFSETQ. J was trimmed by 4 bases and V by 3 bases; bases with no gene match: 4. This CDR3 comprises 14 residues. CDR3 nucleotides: TGCGCCAGCAGCTGGGACAGGGAGGGAGAGACCCAGTACTTC. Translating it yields CASSWDREGETQYF.

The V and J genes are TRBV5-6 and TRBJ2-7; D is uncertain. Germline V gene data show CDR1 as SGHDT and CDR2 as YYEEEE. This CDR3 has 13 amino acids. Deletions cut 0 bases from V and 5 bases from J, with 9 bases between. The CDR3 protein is CASSLEQADEQYF. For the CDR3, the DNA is TGTGCCAGCAGCTTGGAGCAGGCCGACGAGCAGTACTTC. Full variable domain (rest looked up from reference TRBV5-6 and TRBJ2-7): DAGVTQSPTHLIKTRGQQVTLRCSPKSGHDTVSWYQQALGQGPQFIFQYYEEEERQRGNFPDRFSGHQFPNYSSELNVNALLLGDSALYLCASSLEQADEQYFGPGTRLTVT.

Written as DNA, the CDR3 is TGTGCCAGCAGGAGGACAGGGGGCGCGCATAATTCACCCCTCCACTTT. It specifies CASRRTGGAHNSPLHF. This chain uses TRBV6-6 with TRBJ1-6, with 11 nucleotides matching TRBD1. Germline values: CDR1 MNHNY, CDR2 SVGAGI (reference sequence). This CDR3 has 16 residues. Trimming removed 6 bases from V and 5 bases from J; junction bases left unmatched: 6.

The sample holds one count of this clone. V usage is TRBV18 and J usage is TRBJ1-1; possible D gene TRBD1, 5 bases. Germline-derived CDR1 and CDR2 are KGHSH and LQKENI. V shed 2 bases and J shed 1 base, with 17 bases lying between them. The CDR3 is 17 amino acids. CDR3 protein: CASSPGTGSSRNTEAFF. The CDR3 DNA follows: TGTGCCAGCTCACCAGGGACGGGATCCTCAAGGAACACTGAAGCTTTCTTT.

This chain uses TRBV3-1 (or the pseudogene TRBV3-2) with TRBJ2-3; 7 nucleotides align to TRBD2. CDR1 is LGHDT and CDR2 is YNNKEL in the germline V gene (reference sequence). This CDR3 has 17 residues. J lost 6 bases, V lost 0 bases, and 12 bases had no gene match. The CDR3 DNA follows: TGTGCCAGCAGCCAAGATCGGCTCGGGGGAGGGGCGGATACGCAGTATTTT. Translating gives CASSQDRLGGGADTQYF.

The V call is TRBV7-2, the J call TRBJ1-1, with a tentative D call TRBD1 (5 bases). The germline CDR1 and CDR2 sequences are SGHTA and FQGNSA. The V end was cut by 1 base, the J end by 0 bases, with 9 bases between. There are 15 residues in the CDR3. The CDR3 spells CASSLEGLMNTEAFF. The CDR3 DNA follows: TGTGCCAGCAGCTTAGAGGGGTTGATGAACACTGAAGCTTTCTTT.

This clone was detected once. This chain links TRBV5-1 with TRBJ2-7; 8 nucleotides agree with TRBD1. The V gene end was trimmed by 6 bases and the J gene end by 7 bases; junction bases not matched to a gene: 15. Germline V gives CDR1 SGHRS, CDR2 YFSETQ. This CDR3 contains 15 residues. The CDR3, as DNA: TGCGCCAGCAACCCCGGACAGGGAACTTTATTGGAGCAGTACTTC. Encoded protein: CASNPGQGTLLEQYF. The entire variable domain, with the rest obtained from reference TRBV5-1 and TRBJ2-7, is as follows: KAGVTQTPRYLIKTRGQQVTLSCSPISGHRSVSWYQQTPGQGLQFLFEYFSETQRNKGNFPGRFSGRQFSNSRSEMNVSTLELGDSALYLCASNPGQGTLLEQYFGPGTRLTVT.

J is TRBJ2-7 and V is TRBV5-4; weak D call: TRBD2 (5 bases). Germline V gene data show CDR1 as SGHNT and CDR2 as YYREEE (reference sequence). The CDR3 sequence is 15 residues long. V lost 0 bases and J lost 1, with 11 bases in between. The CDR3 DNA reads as TGTGCCAGCAGCTTGGAGCGGAGATCTTCCTACGAGCAGTACTTC. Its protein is CASSLERRSSYEQYF.

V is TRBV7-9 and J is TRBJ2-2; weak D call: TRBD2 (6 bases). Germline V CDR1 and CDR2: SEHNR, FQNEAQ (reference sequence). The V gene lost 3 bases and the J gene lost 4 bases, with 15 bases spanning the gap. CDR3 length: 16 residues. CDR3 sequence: CASSFGGAESTGELFF. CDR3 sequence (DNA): TGTGCCAGCAGCTTCGGAGGGGCTGAGAGCACCGGGGAGCTGTTTTTT.

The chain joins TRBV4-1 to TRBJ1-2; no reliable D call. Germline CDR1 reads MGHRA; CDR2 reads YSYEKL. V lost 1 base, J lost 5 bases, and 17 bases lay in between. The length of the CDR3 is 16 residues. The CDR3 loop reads CASSQGYFRVFYGYTF. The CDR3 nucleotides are TGCGCCAGCAGCCAAGGTTATTTTCGCGTATTTTATGGCTACACCTTC.

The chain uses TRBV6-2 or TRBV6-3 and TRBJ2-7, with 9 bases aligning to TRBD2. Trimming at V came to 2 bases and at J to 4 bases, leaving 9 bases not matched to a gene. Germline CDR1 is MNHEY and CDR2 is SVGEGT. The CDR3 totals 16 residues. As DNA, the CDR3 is TGTGCCAGCAGTTACCGGATTAGCGGGAGTATTTACGAGCAGTACTTC. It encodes CASSYRISGSIYEQYF.

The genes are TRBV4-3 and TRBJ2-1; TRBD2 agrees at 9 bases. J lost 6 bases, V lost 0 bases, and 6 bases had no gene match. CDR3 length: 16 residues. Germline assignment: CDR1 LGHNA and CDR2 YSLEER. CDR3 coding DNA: TGCGCCAGCAGCCAAGAAATCCTAGCGGGGACCAATGAGCAGTTCTTC. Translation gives CASSQEILAGTNEQFF.

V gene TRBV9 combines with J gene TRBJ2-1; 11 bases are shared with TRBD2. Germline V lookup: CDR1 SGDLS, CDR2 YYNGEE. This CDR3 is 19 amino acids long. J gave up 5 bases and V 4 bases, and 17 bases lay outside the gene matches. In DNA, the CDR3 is TGTGCCAGCAGCCCCCGGTTAACTAGCGGGAGTGGGTTGAACAATGAGCAGTTCTTC. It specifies CASSPRLTSGSGLNNEQFF.

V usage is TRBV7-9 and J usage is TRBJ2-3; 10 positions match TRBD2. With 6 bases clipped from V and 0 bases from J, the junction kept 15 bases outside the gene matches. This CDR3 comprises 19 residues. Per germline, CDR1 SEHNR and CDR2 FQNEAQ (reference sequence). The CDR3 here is CASSPQRKTSGFSTDTQYF. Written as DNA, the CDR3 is TGTGCCAGCAGTCCCCAGAGAAAGACTAGCGGGTTTAGCACAGATACGCAGTATTTT.

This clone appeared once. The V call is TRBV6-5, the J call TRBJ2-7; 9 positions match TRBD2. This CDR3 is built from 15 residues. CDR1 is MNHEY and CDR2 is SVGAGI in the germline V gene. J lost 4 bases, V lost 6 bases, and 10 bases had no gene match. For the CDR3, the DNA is TGTGCCAGCAGCAAAGAGGGACTAGCCACTTACGAGCAGTACTTC. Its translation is CASSKEGLATYEQYF.

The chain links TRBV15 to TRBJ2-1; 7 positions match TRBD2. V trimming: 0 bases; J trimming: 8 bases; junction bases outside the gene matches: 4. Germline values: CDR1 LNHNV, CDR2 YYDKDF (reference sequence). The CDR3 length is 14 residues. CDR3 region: CATSRDEAGDEQFF. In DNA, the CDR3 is TGTGCCACCAGCAGAGATGAGGCGGGGGATGAGCAGTTCTTC.

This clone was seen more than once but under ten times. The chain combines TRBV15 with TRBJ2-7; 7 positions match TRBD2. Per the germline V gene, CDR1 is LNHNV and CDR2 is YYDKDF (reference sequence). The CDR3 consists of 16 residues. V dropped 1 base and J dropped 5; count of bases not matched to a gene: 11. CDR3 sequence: CATSRGSTGRNDEQYF. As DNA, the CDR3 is TGTGCCACCAGCAGAGGCTCTACCGGGAGGAACGACGAGCAGTACTTC.

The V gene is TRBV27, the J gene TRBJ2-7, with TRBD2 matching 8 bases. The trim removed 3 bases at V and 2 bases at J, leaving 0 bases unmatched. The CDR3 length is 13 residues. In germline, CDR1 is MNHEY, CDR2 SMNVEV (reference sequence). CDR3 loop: CASSFSGTYEQYF. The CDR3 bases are TGTGCCAGCAGTTTTAGCGGGACCTACGAGCAGTACTTC.